This T cell receptor beta chain was retrieved from a study of cytomegalovirus exposure and HLA in healthy donors. Study-wide findings and caveats: Researchers counted around 180 TCR beta chains as cytomegalovirus-associated. As was reported, the classifier diagnosed cytomegalovirus status with high specificity and sensitivity. Most TCR sequences were seen very rarely across donors, but some public TCRs occurred in many. It was shown in a later analysis that HLA-associated TCR beta chains were more clonally expanded than other, equally common chains.

In the PCR, 60 Vbeta and 13 Jbeta primers were used. This table comes from immunoSEQ multiplex PCR, and its TCRdb copy is limited to in-frame clones, with some not included. The sample records approximately 150,000 clones, 55% to 70% being singletons. V was shortened by 4 bases and J by 0 bases, with 12 bases between the two germline ends. CDR3 size: 15 residues. Germline CDR1 MGHDK, CDR2 SYGVNS. This clone was observed a handful of times. The antigen remains undetermined. This TCR derives from a woman in her 30s in good health and CMV-seropositive. Sequencing was performed on PBMCs. The chain uses TRBV25-1 and TRBJ1-2; D gene uncertain. Written as DNA, the CDR3 is TGTGCCAGCAGTGCCTACGGGGAGACTAACTATGGCTACACCTTC. Its protein product is CASSAYGETNYGYTF.